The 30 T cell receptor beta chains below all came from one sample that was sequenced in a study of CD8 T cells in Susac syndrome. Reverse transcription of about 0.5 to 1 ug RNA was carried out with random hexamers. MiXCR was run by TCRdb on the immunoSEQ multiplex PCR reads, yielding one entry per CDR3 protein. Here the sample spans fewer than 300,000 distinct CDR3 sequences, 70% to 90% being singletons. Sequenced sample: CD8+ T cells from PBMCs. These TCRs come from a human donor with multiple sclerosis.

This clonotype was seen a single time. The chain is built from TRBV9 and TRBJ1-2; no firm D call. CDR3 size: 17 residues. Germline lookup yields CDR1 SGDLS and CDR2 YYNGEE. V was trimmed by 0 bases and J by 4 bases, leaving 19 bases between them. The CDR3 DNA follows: TGTGCCAGCAGCGTAGGAGCCTCGTCCGGCCGGGGCTATGGCTACACCTTC. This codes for CASSVGASSGRGYGYTF. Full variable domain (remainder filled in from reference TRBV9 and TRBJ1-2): DSGVTQTPKHLITATGQRVTLRCSPRSGDLSVYWYQQSLDQGLQFLIQYYNGEERAKGNILERFSAQQFPDLHSELNLSSLELGDSALYFCASSVGASSGRGYGYTFGSGTRLTVV.

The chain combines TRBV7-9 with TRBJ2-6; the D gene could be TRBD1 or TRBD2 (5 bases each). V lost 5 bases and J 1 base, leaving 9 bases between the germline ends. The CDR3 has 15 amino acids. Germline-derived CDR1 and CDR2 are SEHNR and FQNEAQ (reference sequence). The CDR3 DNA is TGTGCCAGCAGCCGAGGGGTTTCTGGGGCCAACGTCCTGACTTTC. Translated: CASSRGVSGANVLTF.

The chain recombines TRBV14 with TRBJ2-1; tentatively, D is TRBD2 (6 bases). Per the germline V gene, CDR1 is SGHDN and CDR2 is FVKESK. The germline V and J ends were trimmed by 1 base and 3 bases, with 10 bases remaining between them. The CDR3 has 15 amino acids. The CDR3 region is CASSQAGLFYNEQFF. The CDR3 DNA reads TGTGCCAGCAGCCAAGCGGGACTCTTCTACAATGAGCAGTTCTTC.

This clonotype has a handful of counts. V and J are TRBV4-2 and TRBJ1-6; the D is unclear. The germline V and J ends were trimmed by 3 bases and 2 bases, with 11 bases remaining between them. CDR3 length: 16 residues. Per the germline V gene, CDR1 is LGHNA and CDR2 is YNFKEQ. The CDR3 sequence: CASSHNPSAYNSPLHF. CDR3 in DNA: TGTGCCAGCAGCCACAATCCCTCCGCCTATAATTCACCCCTCCACTTT.

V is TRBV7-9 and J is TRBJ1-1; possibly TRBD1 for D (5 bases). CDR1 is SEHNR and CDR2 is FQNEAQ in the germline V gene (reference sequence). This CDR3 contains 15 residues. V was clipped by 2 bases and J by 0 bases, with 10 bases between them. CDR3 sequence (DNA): TGTGCCAGCAGCTTACAGAGGGGCATGAACACTGAAGCTTTCTTT. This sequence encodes CASSLQRGMNTEAFF.

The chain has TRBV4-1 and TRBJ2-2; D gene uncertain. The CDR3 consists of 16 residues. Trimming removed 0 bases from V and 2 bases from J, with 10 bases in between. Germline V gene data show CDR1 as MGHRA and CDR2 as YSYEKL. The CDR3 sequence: CASSQDNSLNTGELFF. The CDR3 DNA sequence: TGCGCCAGCAGCCAAGATAATAGCTTAAACACCGGGGAGCTGTTTTTT.

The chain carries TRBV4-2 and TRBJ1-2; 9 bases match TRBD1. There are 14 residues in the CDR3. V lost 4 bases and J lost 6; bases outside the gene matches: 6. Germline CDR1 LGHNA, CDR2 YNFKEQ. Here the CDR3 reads CASSPTGGRDGYTF. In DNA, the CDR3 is TGTGCCAGCAGCCCGACAGGGGGACGGGATGGCTACACCTTC.

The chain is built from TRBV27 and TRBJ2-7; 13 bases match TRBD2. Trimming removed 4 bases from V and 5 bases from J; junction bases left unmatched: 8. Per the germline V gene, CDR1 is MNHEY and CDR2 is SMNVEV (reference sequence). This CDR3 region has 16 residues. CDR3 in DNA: TGTGCCAGCAGTTGGACTAGCGGGAGAAGTAGAAACGAGCAGTACTTC. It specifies CASSWTSGRSRNEQYF.

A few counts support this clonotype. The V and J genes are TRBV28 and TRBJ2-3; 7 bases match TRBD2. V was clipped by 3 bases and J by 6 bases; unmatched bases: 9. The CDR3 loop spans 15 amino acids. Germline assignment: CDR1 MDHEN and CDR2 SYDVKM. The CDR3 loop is CASSLGRGFTDTQYF. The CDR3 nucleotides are TGTGCCAGCAGTTTGGGGCGGGGGTTCACGGATACGCAGTATTTT.

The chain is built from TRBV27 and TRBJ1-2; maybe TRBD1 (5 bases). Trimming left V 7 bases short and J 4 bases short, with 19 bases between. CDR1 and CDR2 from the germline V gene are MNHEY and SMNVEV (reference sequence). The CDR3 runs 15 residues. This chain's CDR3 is CASKPIGGGPYGYTF. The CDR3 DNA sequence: TGTGCCAGCAAGCCGATCGGGGGGGGACCCTATGGCTACACCTTC.

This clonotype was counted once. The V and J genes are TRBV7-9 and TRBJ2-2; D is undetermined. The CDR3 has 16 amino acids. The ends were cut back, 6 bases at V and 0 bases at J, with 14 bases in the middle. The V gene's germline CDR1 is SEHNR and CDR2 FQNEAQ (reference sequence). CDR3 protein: CASRHRNDANTGELFF. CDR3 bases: TGTGCCAGCAGGCACCGGAACGACGCGAACACCGGGGAGCTGTTTTTT.

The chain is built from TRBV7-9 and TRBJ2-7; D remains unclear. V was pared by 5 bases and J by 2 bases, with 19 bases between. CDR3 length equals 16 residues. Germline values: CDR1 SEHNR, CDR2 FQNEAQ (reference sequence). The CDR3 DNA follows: TGTGCCAGCAGCCCTCCCACGGCGTCATCGACCTACGAGCAGTACTTC. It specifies CASSPPTASSTYEQYF.

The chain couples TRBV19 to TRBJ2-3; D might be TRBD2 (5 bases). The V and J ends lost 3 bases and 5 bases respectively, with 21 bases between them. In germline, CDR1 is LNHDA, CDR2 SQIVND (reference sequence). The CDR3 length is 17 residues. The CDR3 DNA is TGTGCCAGTAGTATCATCTTTGGAGGAGACGGGTTAGATACGCAGTATTTT. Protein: CASSIIFGGDGLDTQYF. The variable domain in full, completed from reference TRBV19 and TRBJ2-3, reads DGGITQSPKYLFRKEGQNVTLSCEQNLNHDAMYWYRQDPGQGLRLIYYSQIVNDFQKGDIAEGYSVSREKKESFPLTVTSAQKNPTAFYLCASSIIFGGDGLDTQYFGPGTRLTVL.

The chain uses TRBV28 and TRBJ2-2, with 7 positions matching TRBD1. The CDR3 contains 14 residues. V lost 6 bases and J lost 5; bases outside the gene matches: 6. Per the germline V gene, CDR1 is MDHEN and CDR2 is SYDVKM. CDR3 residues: CASSRSGGTGELFF. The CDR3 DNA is TGTGCCAGCAGCAGATCAGGGGGAACCGGGGAGCTGTTTTTT.

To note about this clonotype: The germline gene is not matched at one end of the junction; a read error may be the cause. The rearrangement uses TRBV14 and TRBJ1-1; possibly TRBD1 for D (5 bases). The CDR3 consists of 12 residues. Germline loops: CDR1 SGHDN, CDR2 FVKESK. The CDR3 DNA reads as TGTGCCAGCAGCCAAGGGGGCACTGAAGTTTTCTTT. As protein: CASSQGGTEVFF. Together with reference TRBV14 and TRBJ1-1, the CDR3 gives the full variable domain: EAGVTQFPSHSVIEKGQTVTLRCDPISGHDNLYWYRRVMGKEIKFLLHFVKESKQDESGMPNNRFLAERTGGTYSTLKVQPAELEDSGVYFCASSQGGTEVFFGQGTRLTVV.

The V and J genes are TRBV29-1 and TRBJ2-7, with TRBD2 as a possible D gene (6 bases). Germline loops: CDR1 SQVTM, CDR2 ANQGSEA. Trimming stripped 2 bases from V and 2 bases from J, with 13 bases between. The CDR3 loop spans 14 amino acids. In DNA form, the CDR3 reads TGCAGCGTTGAAATTGTGGGGGGTACCTACGAGCAGTACTTC. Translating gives CSVEIVGGTYEQYF.

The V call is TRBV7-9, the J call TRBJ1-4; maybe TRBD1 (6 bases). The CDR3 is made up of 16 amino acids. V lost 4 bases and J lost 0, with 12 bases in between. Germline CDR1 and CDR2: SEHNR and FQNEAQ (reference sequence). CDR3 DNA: TGTGCCAGCAGCTCAATGGACAGTACAACTAATGAAAAACTGTTTTTT. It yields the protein CASSSMDSTTNEKLFF.

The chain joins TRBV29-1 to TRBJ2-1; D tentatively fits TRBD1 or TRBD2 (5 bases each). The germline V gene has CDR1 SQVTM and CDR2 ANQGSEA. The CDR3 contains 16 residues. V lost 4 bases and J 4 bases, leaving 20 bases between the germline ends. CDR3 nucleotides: TGCAGCGTTGTTCCTAGGGACCAGGACATATACAATGAGCAGTTCTTC. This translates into CSVVPRDQDIYNEQFF.

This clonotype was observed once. CDR3 sequence (DNA): TGTGCCAGCAGTGAATCTGGGGGGGCTGGCGAAAAACTGTTTTTT. It codes for CASSESGGAGEKLFF. The chain uses TRBV2 and TRBJ1-4, with TRBD1 as a possible D gene (6 bases). CDR1 SNHLY and CDR2 FYNNEI come from the germline V gene. The CDR3 totals 15 residues. Trimming left V 2 bases short and J 8 bases short, with 15 bases between.

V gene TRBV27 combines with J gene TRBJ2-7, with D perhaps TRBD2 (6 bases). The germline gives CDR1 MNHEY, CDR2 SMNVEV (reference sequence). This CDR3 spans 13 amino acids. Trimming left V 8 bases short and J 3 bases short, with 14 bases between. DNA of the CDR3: TGTGCCAGCTGTCAGTTGGGAGGCTACGAGCAGTACTTC. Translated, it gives CASCQLGGYEQYF.

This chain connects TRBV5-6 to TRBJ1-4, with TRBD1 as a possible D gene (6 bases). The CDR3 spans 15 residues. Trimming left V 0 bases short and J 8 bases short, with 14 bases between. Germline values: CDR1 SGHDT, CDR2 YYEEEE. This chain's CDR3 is CASSLEGDTPEKLFF. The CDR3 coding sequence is TGTGCCAGCAGCTTGGAGGGGGACACCCCAGAAAAACTGTTTTTT.

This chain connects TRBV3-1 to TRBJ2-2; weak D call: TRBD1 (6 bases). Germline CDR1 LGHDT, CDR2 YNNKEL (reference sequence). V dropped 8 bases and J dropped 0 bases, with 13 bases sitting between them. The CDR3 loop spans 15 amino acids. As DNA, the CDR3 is TGTGCCAGCGGACAGACTTTCCCGAACACCGGGGAGCTGTTTTTT. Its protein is CASGQTFPNTGELFF.

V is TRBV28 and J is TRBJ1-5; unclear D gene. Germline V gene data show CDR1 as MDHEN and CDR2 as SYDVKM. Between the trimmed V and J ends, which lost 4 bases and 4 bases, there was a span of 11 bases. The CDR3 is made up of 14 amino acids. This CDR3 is CASSYRRSNQPQHF. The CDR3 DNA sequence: TGTGCCAGCAGTTATCGCAGGAGTAATCAGCCCCAGCATTTT.

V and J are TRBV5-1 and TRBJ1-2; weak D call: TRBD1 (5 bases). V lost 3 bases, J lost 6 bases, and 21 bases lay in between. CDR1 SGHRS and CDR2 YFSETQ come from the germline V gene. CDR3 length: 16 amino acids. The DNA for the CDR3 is TGCGCCAGCAGCTATTACTCCGGGACCCATGCGAATGGCTACACCTTC. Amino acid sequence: CASSYYSGTHANGYTF.

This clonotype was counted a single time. This CDR3 is CASSEFAQPQHF. As DNA, the CDR3 is TGCGCCAGCAGTGAGTTTGCTCAGCCCCAGCATTTT. This chain links TRBV10-2 with TRBJ1-5; D gene ambiguous. The germline gives CDR1 WSHSY, CDR2 SAAADI. The CDR3 totals 12 residues. The V gene lost 1 base and the J gene lost 6 bases, with 4 bases spanning the gap.

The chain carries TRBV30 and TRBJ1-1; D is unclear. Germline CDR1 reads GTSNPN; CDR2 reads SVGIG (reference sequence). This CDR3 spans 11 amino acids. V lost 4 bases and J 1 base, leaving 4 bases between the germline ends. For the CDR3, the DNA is TGTGCCTGGAACAGGAACACTGAAGCTTTCTTT. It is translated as CAWNRNTEAFF.

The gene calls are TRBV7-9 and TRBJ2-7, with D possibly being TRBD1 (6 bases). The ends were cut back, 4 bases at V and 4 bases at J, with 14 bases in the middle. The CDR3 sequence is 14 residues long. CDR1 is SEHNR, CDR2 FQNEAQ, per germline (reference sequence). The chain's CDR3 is CASSSPGHLYEQYF. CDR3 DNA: TGTGCCAGCAGCTCCCCGGGACACTTATACGAGCAGTACTTC.

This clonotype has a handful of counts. The CDR3 sequence is CASSYSSAYEQYF. The CDR3 region has the DNA TGTGCCAGCAGTTACTCTAGTGCCTACGAGCAGTACTTC. This sequence joins TRBV6-5 and TRBJ2-7, with D hard to call. The germline CDR1 and CDR2 sequences are MNHEY and SVGAGI. V dropped 0 bases and J dropped 2 bases, with 5 bases sitting between them. This CDR3 contains 13 residues.

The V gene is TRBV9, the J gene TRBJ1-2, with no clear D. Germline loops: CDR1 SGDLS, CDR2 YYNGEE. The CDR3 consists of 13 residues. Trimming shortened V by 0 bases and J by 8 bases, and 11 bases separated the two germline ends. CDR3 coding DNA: TGTGCCAGCAGCGTAGATGACCTCGGGGGCTACACCTTC. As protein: CASSVDDLGGYTF. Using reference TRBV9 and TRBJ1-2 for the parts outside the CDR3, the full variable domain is DSGVTQTPKHLITATGQRVTLRCSPRSGDLSVYWYQQSLDQGLQFLIQYYNGEERAKGNILERFSAQQFPDLHSELNLSSLELGDSALYFCASSVDDLGGYTFGSGTRLTVV.

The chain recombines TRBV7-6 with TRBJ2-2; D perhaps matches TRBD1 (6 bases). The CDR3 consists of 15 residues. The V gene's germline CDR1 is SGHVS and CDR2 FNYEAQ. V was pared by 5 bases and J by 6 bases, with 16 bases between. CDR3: CASSPSQGRAGELFF. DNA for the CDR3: TGTGCCAGCAGCCCCTCGCAGGGGAGAGCCGGGGAGCTGTTTTTT.